This T cell receptor beta chain comes out of a study of blood T cells in healthy people across ages. Overall study: There was about one barcoded beta molecule captured by template switching per two T cells.

A remark on this clonotype: Its specificity is unknown.

Notes on the study in general: Any conclusive comparison of naive versus antigen-experienced cells was prevented by using unsorted PBMCs. It was not known whether donors were CMV positive (a possible confounder of expanded clonotype changes). In long-lived donors, naive CD4+ cell counts and diversity exceeded those of aged donors.

This CDR3 has 13 amino acids. Germline assignment: CDR1 MDHEN and CDR2 SYDVKM. Trimming took off 2 bases at V and 8 bases at J, with 12 bases between the two ends. Primed by a sample-barcoded 5' primer and a J-beta primer mix, a second PCR proceeded for 7 to 11 cycles. One entry per CDR3 protein results from TCRdb running MiXCR on the 5' RACE reads. The repertoire holds approximately 800,000 distinct CDR3 sequences, roughly 64% seen once, with roughly 22% in the top ten. This chain joins TRBV28 and TRBJ1-2, with D hard to call. The receptor's source is a man aged 25 to 40 in good health. The sample consisted of blood. DNA of the CDR3: TGTGCCAGCAGTTTAAGGACCCCGAGGGGCTACACCTTC. It encodes CASSLRTPRGYTF.